What follows describes a single T cell receptor (beta chain). This sample is drawn from a study of cytomegalovirus exposure and HLA in healthy donors. The PCR contained 60 Vbeta and 13 Jbeta primers. Assay used: immunoSEQ multiplex PCR; TCRdb lists only in-frame clones, some missing. In total, the table holds 100,000 to 150,000 clones. The ends were cut back, 0 bases at V and 0 bases at J, with 15 bases in the middle. The CDR3 covers 17 residues. Germline CDR1 is MGHRA and CDR2 is YSYEKL. V gene TRBV4-1 combines with J gene TRBJ2-7, with D perhaps TRBD1 (6 bases). Sequenced sample: PBMCs. The source is a man between 18 and 35 years old in good health and CMV-seronegative. The CDR3 sequence: CASSQDRTALSSYEQYF. The DNA for the CDR3 is TGCGCCAGCAGCCAAGATAGGACAGCCTTGAGCTCCTACGAGCAGTACTTC.